Below are 31 T cell receptor beta chains sequenced from a single sample in a study of blood T cell repertoires in COVID-19. The assay was immunoSEQ multiplex PCR, and TCRdb's table has in-frame clones only and misses some. The top ten hold 13% to 15% of the sample, which has approximately 180,000 clones, 84% seen once. Sequenced sample: PBMCs or T cells enriched from blood (not recorded which). The receptors derive from a man aged 45-65 years who had recovered from COVID-19.

The chain links TRBV6-1 to TRBJ1-1, with 10 bases lining up with TRBD1. The germline V gene has CDR1 MNHNS and CDR2 SASEGT. J lost 0 bases, V lost 3 bases, and 7 bases had no gene match. CDR3 length: 17 residues. The CDR3 DNA reads TGTGCCAGCAGTGAGGGACAGGGGAGAGGTATGAACACTGAAGCTTTCTTT. Translation: CASSEGQGRGMNTEAFF.

This clone was found a few times. The gene calls are TRBV4-1 and TRBJ2-1; 7 bases are a match to TRBD1. Per the germline V gene, CDR1 is MGHRA and CDR2 is YSYEKL. The CDR3 is 16 residues long. V lost 1 base to trimming and J lost 4 bases; unmatched junction nucleotides: 7. The CDR3 region has the DNA TGCGCCAGCAGCCAAGGACCGGGACAGACTTACAATGAGCAGTTCTTC. Its protein product is CASSQGPGQTYNEQFF.

This clone was observed a handful of times. J is TRBJ1-5 and V is TRBV19; a weak D match, TRBD1 (5 bases). This CDR3 spans 14 amino acids. The V gene's germline CDR1 is LNHDA and CDR2 SQIVND (reference sequence). This chain's CDR3 is CATNTGPYNQPQHF. The CDR3 region has the DNA TGTGCTACCAACACAGGTCCCTACAATCAGCCCCAGCATTTT.

This chain links TRBV5-1 with TRBJ1-1, with 7 bases that match TRBD1. J was trimmed by 2 bases and V by 5 bases; bases with no gene match: 9. CDR3 length equals 15 residues. Germline CDR1 reads SGHRS; CDR2 reads YFSETQ. CDR3 loop: CASSQQTGTNTEAFF. The CDR3 coding sequence is TGCGCCAGCAGTCAACAGACAGGGACCAACACTGAAGCTTTCTTT.

This rearrangement joins TRBV28 to TRBJ1-2, with TRBD1 matching over 10 bases. Germline lookup yields CDR1 MDHEN and CDR2 SYDVKM. Trimming at V came to 6 bases and at J to 5 bases, leaving 9 bases not matched to a gene. The CDR3 consists of 15 residues. CDR3 bases: TGTGCCAGCAGCCCCCCTTTGGGACAGGGGTATGGCTACACCTTC. Translating gives CASSPPLGQGYGYTF.

This clone is a singleton in its sample. The chain couples TRBV5-1 to TRBJ1-6; 8 nucleotides align to TRBD1. The CDR3 runs 19 residues. The germline V gene has CDR1 SGHRS and CDR2 YFSETQ. After removal of 4 bases from V and 0 bases from J, the junction contained 12 bases not matched to a gene. The CDR3 region has the DNA TGCGCCAGCAGCAACAGACAGGGGCTGATGAGCTCCTATAATTCACCCCTCCACTTT. This codes for CASSNRQGLMSSYNSPLHF.

The J gene is TRBJ1-3, the V gene TRBV11-2; 10 bases map to TRBD1. The V gene's germline CDR1 is SGHAT and CDR2 FQNNGV. The CDR3 runs 17 residues. After removal of 1 base from V and 3 bases from J, the junction contained 6 bases not matched to a gene. CDR3 loop: CASSLAGTGALGNTIYF. In DNA form, the CDR3 reads TGTGCCAGCAGCTTAGCCGGGACAGGGGCTCTTGGAAACACCATATATTTT. The variable domain in full, completed from reference TRBV11-2 and TRBJ1-3, reads EAGVAQSPRYKIIEKRQSVAFWCNPISGHATLYWYQQILGQGPKLLIQFQNNGVVDDSQLPKDRFSAERLKGVDSTLKIQPAKLEDSAVYLCASSLAGTGALGNTIYFGEGSWLTVV.

CDR3 coding DNA: TGTGCCAGCAGCTCCCTGACTAGCGGGGGGGCTGTCGAGCAGTACTTC. This sequence encodes CASSSLTSGGAVEQYF. The chain has TRBV13 and TRBJ2-7; 14 nucleotides align to TRBD2. With 4 bases clipped from V and 6 bases from J, the junction kept 8 bases outside the gene matches. CDR3 size: 16 residues. The germline V gene has CDR1 PRHDT and CDR2 FYEKMQ (reference sequence).

The chain uses TRBV29-1 and TRBJ1-1; D might be TRBD1 (6 bases). CDR1 is SQVTM and CDR2 is ANQGSEA in the germline V gene. The CDR3 has 13 amino acids. Trimming removed 5 bases from V and 1 base from J, with 11 bases in between. Here the CDR3 DNA reads TGCAGCGTTTACCAACAGGGGAACACTGAAGCTTTCTTT. Translation: CSVYQQGNTEAFF.

The J gene is TRBJ1-4, the V gene TRBV30; 9 nucleotides agree with TRBD1. Trimming took 3 bases from V and 8 from J; bases not matched to a gene: 7. The CDR3 length is 14 residues. Germline V gene sequence: CDR1 GTSNPN, CDR2 SVGIG (reference sequence). The CDR3 reads CAWRVQGAGEKLFF. The CDR3 nucleotides are TGTGCCTGGAGGGTACAGGGGGCTGGAGAAAAACTGTTTTTT.

This clone showed up many times. CDR3 in DNA: TGCGCCAGCAGTGAATTAGCTATCCCCCGCGAGCAGTACTTC. Translated: CASSELAIPREQYF. The V gene is TRBV10-2, the J gene TRBJ2-7, with D hard to call. V was shortened by 3 bases and J by 6 bases, with 15 bases between the two germline ends. The CDR3 is 14 amino acids. Germline CDR1 WSHSY, CDR2 SAAADI.

The chain is built from TRBV5-5 and TRBJ2-2; 10 positions match TRBD2. The CDR3 loop spans 17 amino acids. Trimming cost V 4 bases and J 2 bases; bases outside gene matches: 8. The V gene's germline CDR1 is SGHKS and CDR2 YYEKEE (reference sequence). CDR3 in DNA: TGTGCCAGCAGCCCCCATAGCGGGGGGCAAAACACCGGGGAGCTGTTTTTT. It translates to CASSPHSGGQNTGELFF.

The chain combines TRBV18 with TRBJ1-1; 8 bases are a match to TRBD1. Germline CDR1 KGHSH, CDR2 LQKENI. The CDR3 spans 16 residues. With 3 bases clipped from V and 3 bases from J, the junction kept 9 bases outside the gene matches. CDR3 coding DNA: TGTGCCAGCTCACCCGGGACAGGCCGGGGTTACACTGAAGCTTTCTTT. Its protein is CASSPGTGRGYTEAFF.

For the CDR3, the DNA is TGTGCCACCAGCAGAGATTTCGGGCGAGGGGAAAAACTGTTTTTT. Translating gives CATSRDFGRGEKLFF. The J gene is TRBJ1-4, the V gene TRBV15, with D unresolved. The germline CDR1 and CDR2 sequences are LNHNV and YYDKDF (reference sequence). V dropped 0 bases and J dropped 8 bases, with 13 bases sitting between them. CDR3 length: 15 amino acids.

The table lists this clone with a count of one. The chain combines TRBV7-6 with TRBJ2-1; D might be TRBD2 (6 bases). V lost 4 bases to trimming and J lost 5 bases, with 15 bases between them. The CDR3 loop spans 15 amino acids. CDR1 and CDR2 (germline): SGHVS, FNYEAQ. The CDR3 region is CASSWPGTVNNEQFF. Here the CDR3 DNA reads TGTGCCAGCAGCTGGCCCGGGACTGTTAACAATGAGCAGTTCTTC.

The chain joins TRBV3-1 (or the pseudogene TRBV3-2) to TRBJ1-4; D might be TRBD1 (5 bases). Deletions cut 9 bases from V and 3 bases from J, with 11 bases between. This CDR3 region has 13 residues. Germline lookup yields CDR1 LGHDT and CDR2 YNNKEL (reference sequence). The CDR3 here is CASQGFSNEKLFF. CDR3 nucleotides: TGTGCCAGTCAGGGCTTTTCTAATGAAAAACTGTTTTTT.

This chain connects TRBV2 to TRBJ2-1; possibly TRBD2 for D (5 bases). CDR1 SNHLY and CDR2 FYNNEI come from the germline V gene. V was clipped by 10 bases and J by 1 base, with 17 bases between them. The CDR3 contains 15 residues. The CDR3 nucleotides are TGTGCCACCGACACAACCTCGGGGTCCTACAATGAGCAGTTCTTC. Protein: CATDTTSGSYNEQFF. Together with reference TRBV2 and TRBJ2-1, the CDR3 gives the full variable domain: EPEVTQTPSHQVTQMGQEVILRCVPISNHLYFYWYRQILGQKVEFLVSFYNNEISEKSEIFDDQFSVERPDGSNFTLKIRSTKLEDSAMYFCATDTTSGSYNEQFFGPGTRLTVL.

J is TRBJ2-7 and V is TRBV7-2; weak D call: TRBD1 (6 bases). Germline V gene lookup returns CDR1 SGHTA and CDR2 FQGNSA. The CDR3 runs 17 residues. Trimming removed 1 base at V and 0 bases at J, with 16 bases between. CDR3 loop: CASSLGARGISSYEQYF. CDR3 DNA: TGTGCCAGCAGCTTAGGGGCCAGGGGAATCAGCTCCTACGAGCAGTACTTC.

This chain connects TRBV5-1 to TRBJ2-1; 12 bases map to TRBD1. Per the germline V gene, CDR1 is SGHRS and CDR2 is YFSETQ. V lost 4 bases to trimming and J lost 4 bases; unmatched junction nucleotides: 9. The CDR3 contains 17 residues. In DNA form, the CDR3 reads TGCGCCAGCAGCACCTCGGGACAGGGGGCGAGGTACAATGAGCAGTTCTTC. Translated, it gives CASSTSGQGARYNEQFF.

This clone was recorded a few times. The chain combines TRBV3-1 (or the pseudogene TRBV3-2) with TRBJ2-1, with 16 bases fitting TRBD2. From germline, CDR1 is LGHDT and CDR2 YNNKEL (reference sequence). Losses at the gene ends were 3 bases for V and 4 bases for J; bases not matched to a gene: 6. This CDR3 comprises 18 residues. CDR3 nucleotide sequence: TGTGCCAGCAGCCACTCCTCGGGACTAGCGGGGGGGTACAATGAGCAGTTCTTC. Its translation is CASSHSSGLAGGYNEQFF.

The chain joins TRBV10-1 to TRBJ2-1, with D perhaps TRBD2 (6 bases). Between the trimmed V and J ends, which lost 5 bases and 1 base, there was a span of 12 bases. The CDR3 sequence is 15 residues long. From germline, CDR1 is WNHNN and CDR2 SYGVQD (reference sequence). CDR3 region: CASSITGDSYNEQFF. CDR3 in DNA: TGCGCCAGCAGTATTACGGGGGATTCCTACAATGAGCAGTTCTTC.

A remark on this clone: Other nucleotide sequences from this sample produce the same CDR3. V and J are TRBV18 and TRBJ2-7; perhaps TRBD2 as D (6 bases). The CDR3 has 13 amino acids. V lost 3 bases and J lost 2, with 8 bases in between. Looked up from germline, CDR1 is KGHSH and CDR2 is LQKENI. Written as DNA, the CDR3 is TGTGCCAGCTCACCGCGGGGAACCTACGAGCAGTACTTC. Its protein product is CASSPRGTYEQYF.

This sequence joins TRBV19 and TRBJ2-1, with D tentatively TRBD2 (6 bases). The germline gives CDR1 LNHDA, CDR2 SQIVND (reference sequence). With 4 bases removed from V and 5 bases from J, the gap between germline ends came to 15 bases. The length of the CDR3 is 15 residues. Here the CDR3 DNA reads TGTGCCAGTAGTACCCAATCGACGGGGGACAATGAGCAGTTCTTC. Translation: CASSTQSTGDNEQFF.

V usage is TRBV2 and J usage is TRBJ2-7; 11 bases agree with TRBD2. Germline-derived CDR1 and CDR2 are SNHLY and FYNNEI. The V segment lost 6 bases and the J segment 2 bases; nucleotides outside the gene matches: 6. This CDR3 is built from 15 residues. CDR3 amino acids: CASRFSGGVAYEQYF. CDR3 coding DNA: TGTGCCAGCAGATTTAGCGGGGGGGTTGCCTACGAGCAGTACTTC.

The chain recombines TRBV19 with TRBJ1-1; D possibly corresponds to TRBD1 (6 bases). The CDR3 spans 17 residues. V dropped 1 base and J dropped 0 bases, with 15 bases sitting between them. CDR1 is LNHDA, CDR2 SQIVND, per germline (reference sequence). The CDR3, as DNA: TGTGCCAGTAGTATAGGAGGCGGGGGACAACTGAACACTGAAGCTTTCTTT. Encoded protein: CASSIGGGGQLNTEAFF.

The chain couples TRBV2 to TRBJ1-5; maybe TRBD1 (5 bases). CDR1 is SNHLY and CDR2 is FYNNEI in the germline V gene. V was pared by 6 bases and J by 0 bases, with 12 bases between. The CDR3 is 15 amino acids. In DNA form, the CDR3 reads TGTGCCAGCAGATACGACAGCTATAGCAATCAGCCCCAGCATTTT. Protein product: CASRYDSYSNQPQHF.

The chain links TRBV5-1 to TRBJ1-5, with TRBD1 matching 8 bases. Trimming at V came to 3 bases and at J to 5 bases, leaving 4 bases not matched to a gene. The CDR3 extends over 14 amino acids. The germline gives CDR1 SGHRS, CDR2 YFSETQ. The CDR3 DNA reads as TGCGCCAGCAGCTCGGGACAGGCCGATCAGCCCCAGCATTTT. Its protein is CASSSGQADQPQHF.

The chain recombines TRBV5-1 with TRBJ2-1, with D perhaps matching TRBD1 (6 bases). Germline assignment: CDR1 SGHRS and CDR2 YFSETQ. V shed 0 bases and J shed 4 bases, with 14 bases lying between them. The CDR3 sequence is 16 residues long. The CDR3 region is CASSLGGGQTYNEQFF. In DNA form, the CDR3 reads TGCGCCAGCAGCTTGGGAGGAGGACAGACTTACAATGAGCAGTTCTTC.

The chain is built from TRBV6-4 and TRBJ2-5; D perhaps matches TRBD1 (5 bases). This CDR3 has 13 amino acids. V lost 10 bases to trimming and J lost 1 base, with 13 bases between them. CDR1 is MRHNA and CDR2 is SNTAGT in the germline V gene. CDR3 region: CATATAPQETQYF. CDR3 DNA sequence: TGTGCCACCGCGACAGCCCCCCAAGAGACCCAGTACTTC.

The chain is built from TRBV12-5 and TRBJ1-1, with D possibly matching TRBD1 (6 bases). The ends were cut back, 2 bases at V and 3 bases at J, with 22 bases in the middle. This CDR3 is built from 18 residues. Germline V gene lookup returns CDR1 LGHNT and CDR2 FRNRAP. The CDR3 sequence: CASGLPILRQAGHTEAFF. The CDR3 nucleotides read TGTGCTAGTGGTTTGCCAATACTTCGACAGGCTGGTCACACTGAAGCTTTCTTT.

This sequence joins TRBV12-3 or TRBV12-4 and TRBJ1-1; D is uncertain. V shed 6 bases and J shed 4 bases, with 9 bases lying between them. CDR3 size: 12 residues. For the CDR3, the DNA is TGTGCCAGCAGAGACCCAGGCACTGAAGCTTTCTTT. It specifies CASRDPGTEAFF.